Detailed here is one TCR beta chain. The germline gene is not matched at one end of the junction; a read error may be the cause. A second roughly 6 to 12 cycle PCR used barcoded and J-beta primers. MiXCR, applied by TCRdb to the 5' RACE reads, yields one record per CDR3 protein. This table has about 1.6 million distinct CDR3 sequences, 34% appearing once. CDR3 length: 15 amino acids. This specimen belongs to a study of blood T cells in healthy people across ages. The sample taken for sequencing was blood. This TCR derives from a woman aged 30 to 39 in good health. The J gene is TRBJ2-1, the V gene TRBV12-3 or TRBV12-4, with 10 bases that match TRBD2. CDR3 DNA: TGTGCCAGCAGCTTAGCGGGGGGATCCTACAATGAGCAGCTCTTC. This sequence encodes CASSLAGGSYNEQLF.